This paragraph covers one T cell receptor beta chain sequence. Its antigen remains undetermined. No base qualities exist here, and no much larger clone lies one base off it. These data originate in a study of identical twins (dated by TCRdb to the mid-2010s). Concerning the study at large: To test whether fetal clonotypes persist, this study deep-sequenced TCR alpha and beta repertoires from monozygotic twins, from unrelated adults of various ages, and from cord blood. To rule out contamination, the twin experiments were replicated at different times with different library preparation protocols. The study at large found these results: Compared with coincidental sharing between unrelated individuals, an excess of low generation-probability sequences was observed among out-of-frame TCR alpha sequences shared between twins. Invariant T cells such as MAIT and iNKT could partly confound zero-insertion analyses, although diverse VJ usage argued against such confounding for most clonotypes. A weaker excess of twin sharing was found in beta out-of-frame sequences because the signal-to-noise ratio was lowered by fewer shared sequences. Out-of-frame TCR alpha sharing in monozygotic twins was systematically underestimated by recombination models, whereas sharing between unrelated individuals was in agreement with the recombination models. Because the same donors could not be followed over many years, the conclusions depended on cross-sectional statistical analysis. Fewer insertions were carried by abundant cord blood beta clonotypes; a weaker similar trend was observed in young adult naive repertoires, while no such trend was observed in memory repertoires.

Every donor in the study was a healthy Caucasian. Preparation of the library involved 5' RACE. Instrument on record: Illumina HiSeq 2000. A universal primer binding site was introduced by template switching, and a unique molecular identifier was present in the final cDNA, enabling accurate counting of TCR cDNA molecules. First-strand cDNA for TCR alpha and beta chains was synthesized from specific primers in the conserved constant-segment region. To control for contamination, every cDNA library carried two barcodes: a SMART-Mk sample barcode plus Illumina barcodes. TruSeq adapter sequences and Illumina sample barcodes were added in two successive PCR steps. The TCR alpha and beta cDNA libraries were sequenced on the Illumina HiSeq platform using custom primers. On the authors' methods: MiGEC processed the raw reads to extract unique molecular identifiers, while MiXCR was used to determine the CDR3 positions. Recombination models were inferred per individual with the repgenHMM and IGoR tools using an EM algorithm. The tcR package in R was used for shared clonotype analysis, with sharing normalized by the product of cloneset sizes. To study raw recombination without the effects of thymic and clonal selection, out-of-frame nonproductive sequences were analyzed. TCRdb applied fastp at Q25 and MiXCR to the public reads, then kept only in-frame beta chains. Rows matching on CDR3 protein sequence are summarized as one entry with the most common DNA and genes. TCRdb assigned the V and J calls; the authors' analysis was not used. The sample yields some 1,600,000 distinct CDR3 sequences; 32% were counted once. The ten largest clones take up around 0.25% of the sample.

V loses 7 bases of germline sequence and J loses 6 bases, and the interval between the two ends is 18 bases. Its CDR3 holds 14 amino acids, cysteine through phenylalanine. This entry keeps only the CDR3 DNA: 42 bases, framed from base 1. CDR1 and CDR2 are drawn from the germline V gene (reference sequence): LGHDT, YNNKEL. Recombination connected TRBV3-1 to TRBJ1-1, with a weak D call of TRBD1 (5 bases match). The sequenced sample consisted of cord blood. The source of this sequence is a newborn girl in good health. The DNA sequence is given as TGTGCCAGCACATTTCGTCGGGGGAGTTCTGAAGCTTTCTTT. Translated, it gives CASTFRRGSSEAFF.